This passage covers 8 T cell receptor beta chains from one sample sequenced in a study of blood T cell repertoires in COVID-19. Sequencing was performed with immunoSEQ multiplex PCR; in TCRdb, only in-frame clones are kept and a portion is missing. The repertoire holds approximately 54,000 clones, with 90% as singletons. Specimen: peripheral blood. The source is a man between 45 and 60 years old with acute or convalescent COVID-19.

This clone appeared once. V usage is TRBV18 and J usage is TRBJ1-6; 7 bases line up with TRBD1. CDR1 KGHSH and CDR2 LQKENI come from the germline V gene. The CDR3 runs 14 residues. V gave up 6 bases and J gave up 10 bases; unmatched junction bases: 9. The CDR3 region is CASSPDRIYSPLHF. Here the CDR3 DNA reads TGTGCCAGCTCCCCGGACAGGATCTACTCACCCCTCCACTTT.

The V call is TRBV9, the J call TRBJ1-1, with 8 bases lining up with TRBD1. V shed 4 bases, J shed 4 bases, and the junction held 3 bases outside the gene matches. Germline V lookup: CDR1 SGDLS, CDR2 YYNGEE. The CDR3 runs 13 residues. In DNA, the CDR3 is TGTGCCAGCAGCTTAACAGGGGGCACTGAAGCTTTCTTT. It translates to CASSLTGGTEAFF.

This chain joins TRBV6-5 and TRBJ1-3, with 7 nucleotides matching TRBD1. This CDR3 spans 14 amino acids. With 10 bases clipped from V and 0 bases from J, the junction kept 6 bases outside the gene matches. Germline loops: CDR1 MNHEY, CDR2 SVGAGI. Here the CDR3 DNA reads TGTGCCATACACCAGGGGGGCTCTGGAAACACCATATATTTT. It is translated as CAIHQGGSGNTIYF.

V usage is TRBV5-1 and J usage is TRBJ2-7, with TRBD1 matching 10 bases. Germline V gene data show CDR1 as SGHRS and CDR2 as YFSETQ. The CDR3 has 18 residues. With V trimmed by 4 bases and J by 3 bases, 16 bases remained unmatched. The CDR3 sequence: CASSLGRDRGGGNYEQYF. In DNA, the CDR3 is TGCGCCAGCAGCCTCGGCCGGGACAGGGGAGGAGGGAACTACGAGCAGTACTTC.

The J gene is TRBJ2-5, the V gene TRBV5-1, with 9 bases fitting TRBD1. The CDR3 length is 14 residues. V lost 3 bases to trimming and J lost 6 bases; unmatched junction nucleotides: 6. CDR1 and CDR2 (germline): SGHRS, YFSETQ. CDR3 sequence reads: CASSSTTGGKTQYF. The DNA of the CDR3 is TGCGCCAGCAGCTCAACGACAGGGGGGAAGACCCAGTACTTC.

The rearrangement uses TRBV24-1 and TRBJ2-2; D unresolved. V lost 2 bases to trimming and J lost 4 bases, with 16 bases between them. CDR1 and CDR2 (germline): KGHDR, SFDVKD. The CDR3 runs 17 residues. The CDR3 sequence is CATSDSSYPSPTGELFF. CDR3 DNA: TGTGCCACCAGTGATTCTTCCTACCCCTCTCCCACCGGGGAGCTGTTTTTT.

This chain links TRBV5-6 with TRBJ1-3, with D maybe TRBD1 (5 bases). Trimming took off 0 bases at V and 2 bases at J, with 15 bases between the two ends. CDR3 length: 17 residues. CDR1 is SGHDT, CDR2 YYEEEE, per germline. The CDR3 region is CASSLGGRANTGNTIYF. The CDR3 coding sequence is TGTGCCAGCAGCTTGGGTGGCAGGGCGAATACTGGAAACACCATATATTTT.

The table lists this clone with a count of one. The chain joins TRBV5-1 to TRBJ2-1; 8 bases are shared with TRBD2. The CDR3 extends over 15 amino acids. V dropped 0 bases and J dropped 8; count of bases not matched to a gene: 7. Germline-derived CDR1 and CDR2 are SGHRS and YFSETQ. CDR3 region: CASSLEAGGGYEQFF. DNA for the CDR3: TGCGCCAGCAGCTTGGAGGCGGGAGGAGGTTATGAGCAGTTCTTC.